Each of the 28 T cell receptor beta chains below was sequenced from the same sample in a study of T cells in localized non-small cell lung cancer. Sequencing used immunoSEQ multiplex PCR; TCRdb keeps in-frame clones, though not all of them. The data show approximately 11,000 clones, more than 90% seen once. The starting material was peripheral blood, obtained before any cancer treatment. Receptor source: a male donor older than 55 with stage III lung adenocarcinoma.

The V call is TRBV10-2, the J call TRBJ1-1; weak D call: TRBD1 (6 bases). The V and J ends lost 6 bases and 1 base respectively, with 9 bases between them. Germline lookup yields CDR1 WSHSY and CDR2 SAAADI. The CDR3 is 13 amino acids. This chain's CDR3 is CASRLQGNTEAFF. The CDR3 DNA reads as TGCGCCAGCAGGCTACAGGGGAACACTGAAGCTTTCTTT.

The chain is built from TRBV6-4 and TRBJ2-2, with a possible D match to TRBD1 (6 bases). Germline lookup yields CDR1 MRHNA and CDR2 SNTAGT. This CDR3 region has 14 residues. V gave up 3 bases and J gave up 3 bases, with 8 bases separating them. In DNA, the CDR3 is TGTGCCAGCAGTGAGGGGGCTGACACCGGGGAGCTGTTTTTT. It is translated as CASSEGADTGELFF.

This clone was observed a few times. The rearrangement joins TRBV28 to TRBJ1-5; D gene unclear. This CDR3 spans 16 amino acids. Looked up from germline, CDR1 is MDHEN and CDR2 is SYDVKM. Trimming took off 4 bases at V and 0 bases at J, with 13 bases between the two ends. Written as DNA, the CDR3 is TGTGCCAGCAGTTCAGTTACGGGAACTAGCAATCAGCCCCAGCATTTT. Its translation: CASSSVTGTSNQPQHF.

The chain uses TRBV6-5 and TRBJ2-2, with TRBD1 identical over 10 bases. Germline CDR1 and CDR2: MNHEY and SVGAGI. Trimming cost V 6 bases and J 6 bases; bases outside gene matches: 4. The CDR3 has 14 amino acids. CDR3: CASSRGQGAGELFF. In DNA, the CDR3 is TGTGCCAGCAGCCGCGGACAGGGGGCCGGGGAGCTGTTTTTT.

This clone was detected only once. The V gene is TRBV5-4, the J gene TRBJ2-5, with TRBD2 matching over 7 bases. Germline assignment: CDR1 SGHNT and CDR2 YYREEE (reference sequence). This CDR3 comprises 15 residues. V lost 2 bases, J lost 5 bases, and 9 bases stayed unmatched. The CDR3 is CASSLNAGERETQYF. As DNA, the CDR3 is TGTGCCAGCAGCTTAAATGCGGGAGAGAGGGAGACCCAGTACTTC.

This sequence joins TRBV7-2 and TRBJ2-7; tentatively, D is TRBD1 (5 bases). Germline V gene sequence: CDR1 SGHTA, CDR2 FQGNSA. V was cut by 1 base and J by 3 bases, with 10 bases left in between. The CDR3 contains 14 residues. CDR3 residues: CASSLGGAVYEQYF. The CDR3 DNA reads as TGTGCCAGCAGCTTAGGGGGCGCAGTCTACGAGCAGTACTTC.

V and J are TRBV28 and TRBJ2-7; D is possibly TRBD2 (5 bases). Trimming removed 4 bases from V and 1 base from J, with 17 bases in between. The CDR3 extends over 16 amino acids. Per the germline V gene, CDR1 is MDHEN and CDR2 is SYDVKM. For the CDR3, the DNA is TGTGCCAGCAGTTCCCCCGGGGAAGCGGTTTCCTACGAGCAGTACTTC. Protein sequence: CASSSPGEAVSYEQYF.

J is TRBJ2-7 and V is TRBV5-1; D possibly corresponds to TRBD2 (5 bases). V gave up 0 bases and J gave up 3 bases, with 19 bases separating them. The CDR3 loop spans 17 amino acids. In germline, CDR1 is SGHRS, CDR2 YFSETQ. CDR3 sequence reads: CASSLGERAVRSYEQYF. In nucleotides, the CDR3 is TGCGCCAGCAGCTTGGGAGAGAGGGCGGTCAGGAGCTACGAGCAGTACTTC. The full variable domain, completed using reference TRBV5-1 and TRBJ2-7, is KAGVTQTPRYLIKTRGQQVTLSCSPISGHRSVSWYQQTPGQGLQFLFEYFSETQRNKGNFPGRFSGRQFSNSRSEMNVSTLELGDSALYLCASSLGERAVRSYEQYFGPGTRLTVT.

This chain joins TRBV19 and TRBJ2-5; the D is unclear. The CDR3 extends over 14 amino acids. Germline lookup yields CDR1 LNHDA and CDR2 SQIVND (reference sequence). V was pared by 5 bases and J by 1 base, with 11 bases between. The CDR3: CASSPQSSQETQYF. CDR3 coding DNA: TGTGCCAGTAGTCCTCAATCCAGCCAAGAGACCCAGTACTTC.

V usage is TRBV25-1 and J usage is TRBJ2-2, with TRBD1 matching over 7 bases. This CDR3 has 12 residues. V was pared by 7 bases and J by 6 bases, with 2 bases of the junction left unmatched. The germline CDR1 and CDR2 sequences are MGHDK and SYGVNS. This CDR3 is CASKTGAGELFF. CDR3 nucleotides: TGTGCCAGCAAAACAGGGGCCGGGGAGCTGTTTTTT.

The chain carries TRBV5-1 and TRBJ2-7; no firm D call. Germline V gene lookup returns CDR1 SGHRS and CDR2 YFSETQ. The ends were cut back, 6 bases at V and 4 bases at J, with 17 bases in the middle. This CDR3 contains 14 residues. The CDR3 coding sequence is TGCGCCAGCAAAACTTCAGGTGACGGGTACGAGCAGTACTTC. Protein: CASKTSGDGYEQYF.

This clone was observed a single time. The CDR3 DNA is TGCGCCAGCAGCGTTGCGGCGGGGCCCGAGCAGTACTTC. Translated, it gives CASSVAAGPEQYF. The chain is built from TRBV5-1 and TRBJ2-7, with D possibly matching TRBD2 (6 bases). Trimming pared 4 bases from V and 6 bases from J, leaving 14 bases between. This CDR3 has 13 amino acids. Germline values: CDR1 SGHRS, CDR2 YFSETQ.

The CDR3 sequence: CASSFQGAGRPEAFF. CDR3 DNA: TGTGCCAGCAGCTTTCAAGGGGCAGGGAGGCCTGAAGCTTTCTTT. V is TRBV5-4 and J is TRBJ1-1; D may be TRBD1 (5 bases). Trimming cost V 2 bases and J 6 bases, with 17 bases left between them. The CDR3 loop spans 15 amino acids. Per germline, CDR1 SGHNT and CDR2 YYREEE (reference sequence).

The chain uses TRBV7-9 and TRBJ2-1; 8 bases agree with TRBD2. V gave up 5 bases and J gave up 6 bases; unmatched junction bases: 15. This CDR3 is built from 17 residues. CDR1 is SEHNR, CDR2 FQNEAQ, per germline (reference sequence). The CDR3 coding sequence is TGTGCCAGCAGCCGATGGAAGGCGGCTAGCGGGCTCAATGAGCAGTTCTTC. This encodes CASSRWKAASGLNEQFF.

The chain employs TRBV13 and TRBJ2-1; TRBD1 matches at 7 bases. Unmatched junction bases numbered 6, after V lost 4 bases and J lost 6 bases. This CDR3 is 14 amino acids long. Per the germline V gene, CDR1 is PRHDT and CDR2 is FYEKMQ (reference sequence). The CDR3 sequence is CASSSGQRFNEQFF. The CDR3 DNA is TGTGCCAGCAGCTCGGGACAGCGTTTCAATGAGCAGTTCTTC.

V gene TRBV15 combines with J gene TRBJ2-6; TRBD2 matches 9 bases. Germline trimming cut 2 bases from V and 0 bases from J; bases unmatched to any gene: 11. The germline gives CDR1 LNHNV, CDR2 YYDKDF (reference sequence). The CDR3 is made up of 20 amino acids. CDR3 region: CATSRSLLAGLASGANVLTF. As DNA, the CDR3 is TGTGCCACCAGCAGATCTTTACTAGCGGGTCTTGCCTCTGGGGCCAACGTCCTGACTTTC.

This chain uses TRBV30 with TRBJ2-7; unclear D gene. This CDR3 has 13 amino acids. From germline, CDR1 is GTSNPN and CDR2 SVGIG (reference sequence). The V gene lost 3 bases and the J gene lost 0 bases, with 9 bases spanning the gap. The CDR3 is CAWSSTSSYEQYF. The CDR3 DNA reads TGTGCCTGGAGCTCGACAAGCTCCTACGAGCAGTACTTC.

This chain links TRBV19 with TRBJ2-4; D ambiguous. Trimming stripped 3 bases from V and 7 bases from J, with 19 bases between. Germline CDR1 reads LNHDA; CDR2 reads SQIVND (reference sequence). The length of the CDR3 is 16 residues. This chain's CDR3 is CASSMSADAAENIQYF. The CDR3 DNA is TGTGCCAGTAGTATGTCGGCGGACGCTGCGGAGAACATTCAGTACTTC.

The V call is TRBV14, the J call TRBJ1-2, with D possibly being TRBD1 (6 bases). Germline loops: CDR1 SGHDN, CDR2 FVKESK. CDR3 length: 14 amino acids. The V end was cut by 4 bases, the J end by 3 bases, with 12 bases between. The CDR3 loop is CASSRQGTDYGYTF. For the CDR3, the DNA is TGTGCCAGCAGCCGTCAGGGGACGGACTATGGCTACACCTTC.

Only one count was recorded for this clone. The V call is TRBV15, the J call TRBJ1-4; 7 bases line up with TRBD1. Germline V gene data show CDR1 as LNHNV and CDR2 as YYDKDF (reference sequence). The CDR3 has 16 residues. The V gene end was trimmed by 2 bases and the J gene end by 3 bases; junction bases not matched to a gene: 6. The CDR3: CATSRTGAGANEKLFF. The CDR3 bases are TGTGCCACCAGCAGAACAGGGGCCGGGGCTAATGAAAAACTGTTTTTT.

The chain has TRBV19 and TRBJ1-5, with 8 bases lining up with TRBD1. The CDR3 spans 14 residues. The V and J ends lost 7 bases and 3 bases, in that order; junction bases with no gene match: 5. Germline values: CDR1 LNHDA, CDR2 SQIVND (reference sequence). The CDR3 DNA reads as TGTGCCAGTAATTCGGACAGGGTCAATCAGCCCCAGCATTTT. It translates to CASNSDRVNQPQHF. The full variable domain, rest sourced from reference TRBV19 and TRBJ1-5, is DGGITQSPKYLFRKEGQNVTLSCEQNLNHDAMYWYRQDPGQGLRLIYYSQIVNDFQKGDIAEGYSVSREKKESFPLTVTSAQKNPTAFYLCASNSDRVNQPQHFGDGTRLSIL.

This chain uses TRBV2 with TRBJ1-1; D call uncertain. Trimming cost V 8 bases and J 5 bases, with 9 bases left between them. Per germline, CDR1 SNHLY and CDR2 FYNNEI. This CDR3 has 11 residues. The CDR3 protein is CASGIMTEAFF. Here the CDR3 DNA reads TGTGCCAGCGGTATAATGACTGAAGCTTTCTTT.

The chain links TRBV4-2 to TRBJ2-1, with TRBD2 identical over 9 bases. Germline lookup yields CDR1 LGHNA and CDR2 YNFKEQ. V lost 0 bases and J lost 6; bases outside the gene matches: 6. CDR3 length equals 16 residues. The CDR3 region has the DNA TGTGCCAGCAGCCAAGATGGGCTAGCGGGGTCCAATGAGCAGTTCTTC. It is translated as CASSQDGLAGSNEQFF.

This chain uses TRBV7-2 with TRBJ2-1, with 11 bases aligning to TRBD1. Trimming removed 5 bases from V and 3 bases from J; junction bases left unmatched: 6. The CDR3 contains 16 residues. CDR1 SGHTA and CDR2 FQGNSA come from the germline V gene. The CDR3 bases are TGTGCCAGCAGCGGAGGGGGGACAGGGGGCTACAATGAGCAGTTCTTC. Its protein product is CASSGGGTGGYNEQFF.

The chain employs TRBV28 and TRBJ2-7; D is uncertain. Germline CDR1 and CDR2: MDHEN and SYDVKM. The CDR3 loop spans 11 amino acids. V lost 3 bases to trimming and J lost 5 bases, with 5 bases between them. The CDR3 spells CASSLVNEQYF. DNA of the CDR3: TGTGCCAGCAGTTTGGTAAACGAGCAGTACTTC.

The chain joins TRBV13 to TRBJ2-1, with D uncertain. Germline V gene sequence: CDR1 PRHDT, CDR2 FYEKMQ (reference sequence). The ends were cut back, 5 bases at V and 9 bases at J, with 17 bases in the middle. The length of the CDR3 is 14 residues. CDR3 amino acids: CASSPNPTAAEQFF. As DNA, the CDR3 is TGTGCCAGCAGCCCCAACCCGACTGCCGCTGAGCAGTTCTTC.

The gene calls are TRBV6-6 and TRBJ2-1; TRBD2 aligns across 11 bases. Germline lookup yields CDR1 MNHNY and CDR2 SVGAGI (reference sequence). CDR3 size: 14 residues. J gave up 4 bases and V 11 bases, and 7 bases lay outside the gene matches. The CDR3 DNA reads as TGTGCCGTCAAAGGGACTAGCGGATACAATGAGCAGTTCTTC. This translates into CAVKGTSGYNEQFF.

This clone was picked up one time. The V and J genes are TRBV11-2 and TRBJ2-2, with D maybe TRBD2 (6 bases). Trimming left V 1 base short and J 2 bases short, with 14 bases between. The CDR3 runs 17 residues. Germline values: CDR1 SGHAT, CDR2 FQNNGV. The CDR3 region is CASSLGDSSRNTGELFF. For the CDR3, the DNA is TGTGCCAGCAGCTTAGGGGACTCATCACGAAACACCGGGGAGCTGTTTTTT. The whole variable domain, filled in from reference TRBV11-2 and TRBJ2-2, reads EAGVAQSPRYKIIEKRQSVAFWCNPISGHATLYWYQQILGQGPKLLIQFQNNGVVDDSQLPKDRFSAERLKGVDSTLKIQPAKLEDSAVYLCASSLGDSSRNTGELFFGEGSRLTVL.